Each of the 26 T cell receptor beta chains below was sequenced from the same sample in a study of blood T cell repertoires in COVID-19. Produced via immunoSEQ multiplex PCR; TCRdb's table is partial and in-frame only. This sample has fewer than 75,000 clones, with roughly 86% found just once. Sequenced material: peripheral blood. These receptors were collected from a man aged 50-59 years with active COVID-19.

The chain is built from TRBV28 and TRBJ1-2; no definite D call. The CDR3 is made up of 13 amino acids. Trimming took 6 bases from V and 7 from J, leaving 15 bases between them. CDR1 is MDHEN and CDR2 is SYDVKM in the germline V gene. CDR3 coding DNA: TGTGCCAGCAGAACAACAGCGGCAGGTGGCTACACCTTC. Translating it yields CASRTTAAGGYTF.

The chain is built from TRBV4-1 and TRBJ1-2; D may be TRBD1 (6 bases). Germline CDR1 is MGHRA and CDR2 is YSYEKL. There are 14 residues in the CDR3. The ends were cut back, 4 bases at V and 3 bases at J, with 12 bases in the middle. CDR3 sequence reads: CASSPGGMDYGYTF. In DNA form, the CDR3 reads TGCGCCAGCAGCCCTGGGGGCATGGACTATGGCTACACCTTC.

This chain connects TRBV3-1 (or the pseudogene TRBV3-2) to TRBJ2-1, with 9 positions matching TRBD2. In germline, CDR1 is LGHDT, CDR2 YNNKEL (reference sequence). The CDR3 covers 17 residues. After removal of 1 base from V and 4 bases from J, the junction contained 8 bases not matched to a gene. The CDR3 sequence: CASSQGRLAAVYNEQFF. The CDR3 nucleotides read TGTGCCAGCAGCCAAGGAAGACTAGCGGCCGTATACAATGAGCAGTTCTTC.

The J gene is TRBJ2-1, the V gene TRBV5-6, with 8 bases fitting TRBD1. Germline V gene data show CDR1 as SGHDT and CDR2 as YYEEEE. Trimming took 4 bases from V and 9 from J; bases not matched to a gene: 6. The CDR3 is made up of 13 amino acids. CDR3 residues: CASSIGQGGEQFF. CDR3 nucleotides: TGTGCCAGCAGCATTGGACAGGGCGGTGAGCAGTTCTTC.

This clone was seen only once. The chain has TRBV10-2 and TRBJ1-4; weak D call: TRBD1 (6 bases). The V gene's germline CDR1 is WSHSY and CDR2 SAAADI. This CDR3 region has 17 residues. V gave up 3 bases and J gave up 1 base, with 15 bases separating them. The CDR3 reads CASSDGQGQGTNEKLFF. CDR3 bases: TGCGCCAGCAGTGATGGGCAGGGGCAGGGAACTAATGAAAAACTGTTTTTT.

The CDR3 sequence: CASSLIDRINTEAFF. CDR3 DNA sequence: TGTGCCAGCAGCCTTATCGACAGGATTAACACTGAAGCTTTCTTT. The genes are TRBV5-6 and TRBJ1-1; possible D gene TRBD1, 6 bases. V lost 4 bases and J 2 bases, leaving 15 bases between the germline ends. The germline V gene encodes CDR1 SGHDT and CDR2 YYEEEE. The CDR3 extends over 15 amino acids.

This chain links TRBV4-1 with TRBJ1-5, with TRBD1 identical over 8 bases. V was pared by 2 bases and J by 7 bases, with 4 bases of the junction left unmatched. The V gene's germline CDR1 is MGHRA and CDR2 YSYEKL. This CDR3 spans 14 amino acids. CDR3 amino acids: CASSQLQGGQPQHF. The CDR3 DNA sequence: TGCGCCAGCAGCCAACTACAGGGGGGGCAGCCCCAGCATTTT.

This clone was counted a single time. The chain combines TRBV11-3 with TRBJ2-4; 10 bases fit TRBD2. The CDR3 sequence is 15 residues long. J gave up 8 bases and V 5 bases, and 9 bases lay outside the gene matches. The germline gives CDR1 SGHNT, CDR2 YENEEA. In nucleotides, the CDR3 is TGTGCCAGCAGCGACACGGGACTAGCGAAACACATTCAGTACTTC. It translates to CASSDTGLAKHIQYF.

The chain uses TRBV30 and TRBJ2-2; D is undetermined. CDR3 length equals 13 residues. The germline V gene encodes CDR1 GTSNPN and CDR2 SVGIG (reference sequence). V was shortened by 0 bases and J by 4 bases, with 6 bases between the two germline ends. The CDR3 is CAWSVVATGELFF. In DNA, the CDR3 is TGTGCCTGGAGTGTCGTGGCCACCGGGGAGCTGTTTTTT.

The chain combines TRBV4-1 with TRBJ1-2, with D possibly TRBD1 on 5 matching bases. Germline CDR1 reads MGHRA; CDR2 reads YSYEKL. CDR3 length: 14 amino acids. The V gene lost 3 bases and the J gene lost 4 bases, with 12 bases spanning the gap. This CDR3 reads CASSQGLDGYGYTF. Here the CDR3 DNA reads TGCGCCAGCAGCCAGGGACTTGACGGCTATGGCTACACCTTC.

This chain connects TRBV5-1 to TRBJ2-5, with D possibly being TRBD2 (6 bases). V was pared by 0 bases and J by 4 bases, with 13 bases between. The CDR3 is made up of 15 amino acids. Germline-derived CDR1 and CDR2 are SGHRS and YFSETQ. The CDR3 is CASSLGRGRGETQYF. DNA of the CDR3: TGCGCCAGCAGCTTGGGGCGGGGAAGAGGAGAGACCCAGTACTTC.

The chain joins TRBV5-6 to TRBJ2-2, with D perhaps matching TRBD1 (5 bases). Between the trimmed V and J ends, which lost 3 bases and 2 bases, there was a span of 14 bases. The CDR3 is 16 amino acids. Per the germline V gene, CDR1 is SGHDT and CDR2 is YYEEEE. CDR3 residues: CASSYVDRINTGELFF. CDR3 in DNA: TGTGCCAGCAGCTACGTAGACAGAATTAACACCGGGGAGCTGTTTTTT.

The chain carries TRBV6-4 and TRBJ2-1, with TRBD1 matching over 12 bases. Trimming took 6 bases from V and 8 from J; bases not matched to a gene: 5. Germline CDR1 and CDR2: MRHNA and SNTAGT. The CDR3 runs to 14 residues. CDR3 loop: CASSGTGGFDEQFF. In DNA form, the CDR3 reads TGTGCCAGCAGCGGGACAGGGGGCTTTGATGAGCAGTTCTTC.

This clone has a handful of counts. V usage is TRBV7-9 and J usage is TRBJ2-7, with TRBD2 as a possible D gene (5 bases). Trimming stripped 3 bases from V and 7 bases from J, with 10 bases between. The CDR3 extends over 12 amino acids. CDR1 SEHNR and CDR2 FQNEAQ come from the germline V gene (reference sequence). DNA for the CDR3: TGTGCCAGCAGCTTCCCGCCGGGGGAGCAGTACGTC. Protein sequence: CASSFPPGEQYV.

CDR3 sequence reads: CASSPGSGQETQYF. For the CDR3, the DNA is TGTGCCAGCTCACCAGGGTCAGGGCAAGAGACCCAGTACTTC. The rearrangement joins TRBV18 to TRBJ2-5, with D possibly TRBD1 on 5 matching bases. The CDR3 runs 14 residues. The germline gives CDR1 KGHSH, CDR2 LQKENI. The V end was cut by 2 bases, the J end by 2 bases, with 9 bases between.

V and J are TRBV11-2 and TRBJ2-1, with 10 bases fitting TRBD2. This CDR3 contains 15 residues. Germline V CDR1 and CDR2: SGHAT, FQNNGV. V lost 1 base, J lost 8 bases, and 5 bases stayed unmatched. Written as DNA, the CDR3 is TGTGCCAGCAGCTTAGGGTCTAGCGGGAGCGATGAGCAGTTCTTC. Translating it yields CASSLGSSGSDEQFF.

The V call is TRBV6-5, the J call TRBJ2-3, with D possibly matching TRBD2 (6 bases). The CDR3 runs to 14 residues. Germline CDR1 and CDR2: MNHEY and SVGAGI. V lost 4 bases to trimming and J lost 0 bases, with 8 bases between them. The CDR3 DNA follows: TGTGCCAGCAGTTGGGGGACTAGCACAGATACGCAGTATTTT. It is translated as CASSWGTSTDTQYF.

The chain uses TRBV10-1 and TRBJ2-1; tentative D call: TRBD2 (5 bases). V was shortened by 1 base and J by 9 bases, with 10 bases between the two germline ends. CDR3 length equals 13 residues. Germline CDR1 is WNHNN and CDR2 is SYGVQD (reference sequence). CDR3 protein: CASSEWDEGEQFF. The CDR3 DNA is TGCGCCAGCAGTGAGTGGGATGAGGGTGAGCAGTTCTTC.

The chain is built from TRBV15 and TRBJ1-4, with D hard to call. This CDR3 is 15 amino acids long. V was trimmed by 3 bases and J by 0 bases, leaving 8 bases between them. Looked up from germline, CDR1 is LNHNV and CDR2 is YYDKDF (reference sequence). The CDR3 region is CATSSFQTTNEKLFF. Here the CDR3 DNA reads TGTGCCACCAGCAGTTTCCAGACAACTAATGAAAAACTGTTTTTT.

This chain links TRBV3-1 (or the pseudogene TRBV3-2) with TRBJ2-7; 7 bases map to TRBD1. With V trimmed by 4 bases and J by 3 bases, 3 bases remained unmatched. Germline CDR1 reads LGHDT; CDR2 reads YNNKEL (reference sequence). The length of the CDR3 is 13 residues. CDR3 residues: CASSLGDSYEQYF. The CDR3 nucleotides are TGTGCCAGCAGCCTGGGGGACAGCTACGAGCAGTACTTC.

The V call is TRBV5-5, the J call TRBJ2-3; TRBD2 matches at 10 bases. In germline, CDR1 is SGHKS, CDR2 YYEKEE (reference sequence). V was pared by 4 bases and J by 7 bases, with 12 bases of the junction left unmatched. The CDR3 extends over 16 amino acids. The CDR3 DNA reads as TGTGCCAGCAGCCTACAATCTAGCGGGAGTCCGTATACGCAGTATTTT. It specifies CASSLQSSGSPYTQYF.

The gene calls are TRBV18 and TRBJ2-7; D perhaps matches TRBD1 (5 bases). Germline loops: CDR1 KGHSH, CDR2 LQKENI. V dropped 5 bases and J dropped 2 bases, with 13 bases sitting between them. This CDR3 has 14 residues. The CDR3 is CASSSSTAPYEQYF. The CDR3 bases are TGTGCCAGCTCATCTTCGACAGCTCCCTACGAGCAGTACTTC. Drawing the rest from reference TRBV18 and TRBJ2-7, the complete variable domain is NAGVMQNPRHLVRRRGQEARLRCSPMKGHSHVYWYRQLPEEGLKFMVYLQKENIIDESGMPKERFSAEFPKEGPSILRIQQVVRGDSAAYFCASSSSTAPYEQYFGPGTRLTVT.

The rearrangement joins TRBV6-5 to TRBJ2-2, with TRBD1 matching over 8 bases. The CDR3 has 15 residues. The junction had 6 bases not matched to a gene; V was cut back by 6 bases and J by 3 bases. CDR1 is MNHEY and CDR2 is SVGAGI in the germline V gene. The CDR3 sequence is CASRGRGLDTGELFF. In nucleotides, the CDR3 is TGTGCCAGCAGAGGCAGGGGGCTAGACACCGGGGAGCTGTTTTTT.

In its sample, this clone was seen once. The V call is TRBV6-6, the J call TRBJ2-7; perhaps TRBD1 as D (6 bases). V was shortened by 7 bases and J by 2 bases, with 18 bases between the two germline ends. CDR1 and CDR2 from the germline V gene are MNHNY and SVGAGI (reference sequence). This CDR3 has 15 amino acids. CDR3 DNA sequence: TGTGCCAGCACAAATCCCGGGACATCAACCTACGAGCAGTACTTC. Its translation: CASTNPGTSTYEQYF.

The chain recombines TRBV30 with TRBJ2-5; D unclear. Germline CDR1 reads GTSNPN; CDR2 reads SVGIG (reference sequence). The ends were cut back, 4 bases at V and 2 bases at J, with 11 bases in the middle. CDR3 length: 13 residues. In DNA, the CDR3 is TGTGCCTGGACGAGGATCTCACAAGAGACCCAGTACTTC. This gives the protein CAWTRISQETQYF.

The chain uses TRBV19 and TRBJ1-1; D gene ambiguous. The CDR3 extends over 13 amino acids. Deletions cut 7 bases from V and 1 base from J, with 10 bases between. CDR1 and CDR2 (germline): LNHDA, SQIVND (reference sequence). The CDR3 nucleotides are TGTGCCAGTACCCCGAGGCGGAACACTGAAGCTTTCTTT. Translation gives CASTPRRNTEAFF. The whole variable domain, filled in from reference TRBV19 and TRBJ1-1, reads DGGITQSPKYLFRKEGQNVTLSCEQNLNHDAMYWYRQDPGQGLRLIYYSQIVNDFQKGDIAEGYSVSREKKESFPLTVTSAQKNPTAFYLCASTPRRNTEAFFGQGTRLTVV.